Here is one T cell receptor beta chain with its context. This record belongs to a study of T cell changes during pregnancy in multiple sclerosis. Some clones are missing from TCRdb's copy, which holds only in-frame ones; the method was immunoSEQ multiplex PCR. The sample consists of around 59,000 clones, around 93% of them appearing once. This sequence was found in a female donor with multiple sclerosis, enrolled in a pregnancy study. The source material was CD4+ T cells from peripheral blood mononuclear cells, sampled in the first trimester of pregnancy.

This CDR3 is CASSQTGTGGVSGNTIYF. The DNA for the CDR3 is TGTGCCAGCTCACAGACCGGGACAGGGGGCGTCTCTGGAAACACCATATATTTT. The V call is TRBV18, the J call TRBJ1-3; TRBD1 matches 12 bases. Germline V lookup: CDR1 KGHSH, CDR2 LQKENI. The CDR3 length is 18 residues. J was trimmed by 0 bases and V by 4 bases; bases with no gene match: 7.